The 30 T cell receptor beta chains listed next were all sequenced from one sample in a study of post-analysis software for immune sequencing data. Study results and limitations: TRBV5-6, TRBV5-1 and TRBV20-1 belonged to a set of roughly 5 TRBV segments that were more frequent in patients than controls.

Their antigens remain unidentified. The authors incorporated unique molecular identifiers into the TCR beta cDNA libraries. TCRdb reprocessed the PCR reads with MiXCR, giving one entry per CDR3 protein. The sample gives a few hundred thousand distinct CDR3 sequences, around a third of which show up once; around 5.9% is in the top ten. Material: blood. These receptors were obtained from a girl between 2 and 17 years old with multiple sclerosis.

This clonotype was counted between two and nine times. The chain has TRBV29-1 and TRBJ2-1; 8 nucleotides match TRBD1. V was clipped by 3 bases and J by 3 bases; unmatched bases: 4. CDR3 length equals 14 residues. The germline gives CDR1 SQVTM, CDR2 ANQGSEA. The CDR3 reads CSVERGTGYNEQFF. The CDR3 DNA is TGCAGCGTTGAGAGGGGGACAGGCTACAATGAGCAGTTCTTC.

This chain joins TRBV4-1 and TRBJ2-1; D possibly corresponds to TRBD1 (6 bases). V lost 0 bases and J lost 0, with 9 bases in between. Looked up from germline, CDR1 is MGHRA and CDR2 is YSYEKL. The CDR3 length is 16 residues. Written as DNA, the CDR3 is TGCGCCAGCAGCCAAGATCAGGGGTACTCCTACAATGAGCAGTTCTTC. Translation gives CASSQDQGYSYNEQFF.

In nucleotides, the CDR3 is TGCAGTGCCAGATCGCCCGCCGGCAATCAGCCCCAGCATTTT. It specifies CSARSPAGNQPQHF. V usage is TRBV20-1 and J usage is TRBJ1-5; D not resolved. CDR1 and CDR2 from the germline V gene are DFQATT and SNEGSKA (reference sequence). Trimming pared 6 bases from V and 2 bases from J, leaving 14 bases between. The CDR3 has 14 residues.

The chain uses TRBV27 and TRBJ1-2; 9 bases match TRBD1. Germline V gene data show CDR1 as MNHEY and CDR2 as SMNVEV (reference sequence). This CDR3 contains 14 residues. Trimming cost V 6 bases and J 3 bases; bases outside gene matches: 5. CDR3 protein: CASRRQGGDYGYTF. CDR3 nucleotides: TGTGCCAGCAGGCGACAGGGGGGAGACTATGGCTACACCTTC.

V and J are TRBV20-1 and TRBJ2-1; 11 nucleotides agree with TRBD1. The CDR3 has 14 residues. Germline V CDR1 and CDR2: DFQATT, SNEGSKA (reference sequence). V shed 6 bases and J 2 bases; nucleotides not matched to a gene: 3. The DNA for the CDR3 is TGCAGTGCCGAGGGACAGGGGGCCTACAATGAGCAGTTCTTC. Encoded protein: CSAEGQGAYNEQFF.

The table lists this clonotype with many counts. The rearrangement joins TRBV20-1 to TRBJ2-7; tentative D call: TRBD1 (5 bases). The V and J ends lost 0 bases and 4 bases respectively, with 16 bases between them. The CDR3 spans 15 residues. Germline CDR1 reads DFQATT; CDR2 reads SNEGSKA (reference sequence). In nucleotides, the CDR3 is TGCAGTGCTAGAGAGGTCAGGGTGACCTCTTACGAGCAGTACTTC. Residues: CSAREVRVTSYEQYF.

The chain employs TRBV4-1 and TRBJ1-2; no definite D call. Germline V gene lookup returns CDR1 MGHRA and CDR2 YSYEKL. Trimming took 2 bases from V and 4 from J, leaving 11 bases between them. The CDR3 is made up of 14 amino acids. CDR3 protein: CASSQLPFSYGYTF. In DNA, the CDR3 is TGCGCCAGCAGCCAACTGCCGTTTAGCTATGGCTACACCTTC.

This clonotype was observed a few times. V gene TRBV6-5 combines with J gene TRBJ1-1; 7 nucleotides agree with TRBD1. Trimming cost V 8 bases and J 4 bases; bases outside gene matches: 13. The CDR3 spans 15 residues. Germline loops: CDR1 MNHEY, CDR2 SVGAGI. The CDR3: CASHRWQGGGTEAFF. The CDR3, as DNA: TGTGCCAGCCATAGGTGGCAGGGGGGCGGCACTGAAGCTTTCTTT.

This chain joins TRBV3-1 and TRBJ2-1, with no clear D. V gave up 0 bases and J gave up 10 bases, with 16 bases separating them. Germline lookup yields CDR1 LGHDT and CDR2 YNNKEL (reference sequence). There are 15 residues in the CDR3. The chain's CDR3 is CASSQEGLVPIEQFF. In nucleotides, the CDR3 is TGTGCCAGCAGCCAAGAGGGCCTAGTTCCTATAGAGCAGTTCTTC.

The V and J genes are TRBV12-3 or TRBV12-4 and TRBJ1-2; 9 bases are shared with TRBD1. The CDR3 runs to 17 residues. The ends lost 5 bases at V and 3 bases at J; junction bases unmatched: 13. The CDR3 bases are TGTGCCAGCAGTCTAATCGGGACAGGGCCTGCGGACTATGGCTACACCTTC. The encoded protein is CASSLIGTGPADYGYTF.

This clonotype was recorded a few times. The chain employs TRBV28 and TRBJ2-7, with no clear D. The CDR3 contains 11 residues. The V end lost 7 bases, the J end lost 3 bases, and 7 bases lay between the germline ends. Germline CDR1 reads MDHEN; CDR2 reads SYDVKM. The CDR3 here is CASTGFYEQYF. The CDR3 DNA sequence: TGTGCCAGCACAGGCTTCTACGAGCAGTACTTC.

The chain is built from TRBV7-2 and TRBJ2-5; possible D gene TRBD1, 6 bases. Germline loops: CDR1 SGHTA, CDR2 FQGNSA. V was pared by 3 bases and J by 1 base, with 12 bases between. The CDR3 has 15 residues. The CDR3 nucleotides read TGTGCCAGCAGCTTCCTCGGGGACACCCAAGAGACCCAGTACTTC. Its protein product is CASSFLGDTQETQYF.

The chain combines TRBV5-1 with TRBJ1-2; no clear D. This CDR3 is 14 amino acids long. The germline gives CDR1 SGHRS, CDR2 YFSETQ. Trimming shortened V by 0 bases and J by 0 bases, and 6 bases separated the two germline ends. The CDR3 sequence: CASSLGLPNYGYTF. DNA of the CDR3: TGCGCCAGCAGCTTGGGGCTACCTAACTATGGCTACACCTTC.

The rearrangement links TRBV7-9 to TRBJ2-5; a possible D gene is TRBD1 (6 bases). The CDR3 runs to 13 residues. Trimming took 5 bases from V and 5 from J, leaving 12 bases between them. Germline CDR1 reads SEHNR; CDR2 reads FQNEAQ (reference sequence). CDR3 bases: TGTGCCAGCAGCACCACTAGGGGGGAGACCCAGTACTTC. Protein sequence: CASSTTRGETQYF.

This clonotype was recorded at least ten times. V usage is TRBV29-1 and J usage is TRBJ2-5, with TRBD1 matching over 11 bases. J gave up 4 bases and V 3 bases, and 10 bases lay outside the gene matches. This CDR3 is built from 16 residues. Germline V gene data show CDR1 as SQVTM and CDR2 as ANQGSEA. The CDR3: CSVEGLRGTGGETQYF. The CDR3 bases are TGCAGCGTTGAGGGCCTCCGTGGGACAGGGGGAGAGACCCAGTACTTC.

This chain joins TRBV2 and TRBJ2-1, with TRBD1 matching over 9 bases. Unmatched junction bases numbered 15, after V lost 7 bases and J lost 8 bases. CDR3 length equals 16 residues. Germline CDR1 reads SNHLY; CDR2 reads FYNNEI. The CDR3 nucleotides read TGTGCCAGCATCCGTCATCCGGGACAGGGAGTCGATGAGCAGTTCTTC. Its protein product is CASIRHPGQGVDEQFF.

The chain carries TRBV7-9 and TRBJ2-4; no firm D call. Germline V gene data show CDR1 as SEHNR and CDR2 as FQNEAQ (reference sequence). The CDR3 runs to 13 residues. Trimming shortened V by 5 bases and J by 5 bases, and 10 bases separated the two germline ends. Written as DNA, the CDR3 is TGTGCCAGCAGCCGAAGCGCGGAAAACATTCAGTACTTC. It yields the protein CASSRSAENIQYF.

A note on this clonotype: A much bigger clone sits one base away, suggesting this may be a read error. This sequence joins TRBV9 and TRBJ2-3; 9 positions agree with TRBD2. This CDR3 has 14 residues. Germline CDR1 and CDR2: SGDLS and YYNGEE. V gave up 3 bases and J gave up 11 bases; unmatched junction bases: 10. The CDR3 region has the DNA TGTGCCAGCAGCGGACAAATCAGCGGGGGGTTGCAGTATTTT. Its protein is CASSGQISGGLQYF.

In its sample, this clonotype was seen a few times. The V gene is TRBV20-1, the J gene TRBJ1-2, with D possibly TRBD1 on 5 matching bases. Trimming pared 0 bases from V and 2 bases from J, leaving 10 bases between. Germline lookup yields CDR1 DFQATT and CDR2 SNEGSKA (reference sequence). CDR3 length equals 14 residues. This CDR3 is CSARDPGANYGYTF. CDR3 DNA sequence: TGCAGTGCTAGAGATCCCGGGGCGAACTATGGCTACACCTTC.

This rearrangement joins TRBV5-1 to TRBJ1-1; TRBD1 is a possible D gene (5 bases). The V and J ends lost 1 base and 7 bases respectively, with 11 bases between them. Germline V gene lookup returns CDR1 SGHRS and CDR2 YFSETQ. The length of the CDR3 is 13 residues. The CDR3 loop is CASSLIRASEAFF. The CDR3 coding sequence is TGCGCCAGCAGCTTGATCAGGGCCAGTGAAGCTTTCTTT.

The V call is TRBV6-6, the J call TRBJ1-2; D gene ambiguous. CDR3 length equals 11 residues. Germline V gene sequence: CDR1 MNHNY, CDR2 SVGAGI (reference sequence). V gave up 11 bases and J gave up 9 bases, with 16 bases separating them. The CDR3, as DNA: TGTGCCGGATTTGGAGGGTGGAGCTACACCTTC. It is translated as CAGFGGWSYTF.

This clonotype came up a few times. The chain uses TRBV11-2 and TRBJ2-2; D is possibly TRBD2 (6 bases). This CDR3 is 18 amino acids long. V lost 9 bases, J lost 1 base, and 24 bases lay in between. The germline V gene encodes CDR1 SGHAT and CDR2 FQNNGV. DNA of the CDR3: TGTGCCAGTAGCAGTTTGAGGGTAATAGCGGAGAACACCGGGGAGCTGTTTTTT. Translating it yields CASSSLRVIAENTGELFF.

This chain connects TRBV28 to TRBJ2-5, with D hard to call. The CDR3 spans 14 residues. In germline, CDR1 is MDHEN, CDR2 SYDVKM. V gave up 7 bases and J gave up 2 bases, with 14 bases separating them. CDR3 DNA sequence: TGTGCCAGCACCTCGCTTGCTGAGCAAGAGACCCAGTACTTC. Its protein is CASTSLAEQETQYF.

This clonotype appeared a few times. The chain links TRBV7-9 to TRBJ1-3; no clear D. The CDR3 has 15 amino acids. Germline values: CDR1 SEHNR, CDR2 FQNEAQ (reference sequence). Trimming stripped 0 bases from V and 1 base from J, with 7 bases between. CDR3 coding DNA: TGTGCCAGCAGCTTAGCGGGAGGGTCTGGAAACACCATATATTTT. This gives the protein CASSLAGGSGNTIYF. The full variable domain, with the rest looked up from reference TRBV7-9 and TRBJ1-3, is DTGVSQNPRHKITKRGQNVTFRCDPISEHNRLYWYRQTLGQGPEFLTYFQNEAQLEKSRLLSDRFSAERPKGSFSTLEIQRTEQGDSAMYLCASSLAGGSGNTIYFGEGSWLTVV.

Regarding this clonotype: One end of the junction varies from germline; a read error may be responsible. The V and J genes are TRBV28 and TRBJ1-1; weak D call: TRBD1 (6 bases). The V gene's germline CDR1 is MDHEN and CDR2 SYDVKM. The CDR3 is made up of 12 amino acids. CDR3 coding DNA: TGTGCCGGCAGTTTGTCTGGACAGCAAGCTTTCTTT. This gives the protein CAGSLSGQQAFF.

The J gene is TRBJ1-2, the V gene TRBV2; D remains unclear. Trimming cost V 2 bases and J 3 bases, with 7 bases left between them. Germline values: CDR1 SNHLY, CDR2 FYNNEI. The CDR3 spans 13 residues. The DNA of the CDR3 is TGTGCCAGCAGTGAAATGGGGTACTATGGCTACACCTTC. The encoded protein is CASSEMGYYGYTF.

The chain is built from TRBV29-1 and TRBJ2-3; TRBD2 aligns across 11 bases. Per the germline V gene, CDR1 is SQVTM and CDR2 is ANQGSEA. J was trimmed by 6 bases and V by 4 bases; bases with no gene match: 6. CDR3 length: 14 amino acids. This chain's CDR3 is CSVGRASGGDTQYF. CDR3 in DNA: TGCAGCGTTGGTAGGGCTAGCGGGGGGGATACGCAGTATTTT.

This chain joins TRBV12-3 or TRBV12-4 and TRBJ1-5; D is uncertain. V was shortened by 3 bases and J by 7 bases, with 10 bases between the two germline ends. The length of the CDR3 is 13 residues. CDR3 in amino acids: CASSLAGMQPQHF. The DNA for the CDR3 is TGTGCCAGCAGTTTGGCAGGTATGCAGCCCCAGCATTTT.

The genes are TRBV6-5 and TRBJ1-2; D unclear. Germline V CDR1 and CDR2: MNHEY, SVGAGI. The CDR3 runs 12 residues. V gave up 7 bases and J gave up 4 bases, with 10 bases separating them. The CDR3 spells CASNREGYGYTF. The CDR3 nucleotides are TGTGCCAGCAATAGGGAGGGCTATGGCTACACCTTC.

The rearrangement uses TRBV11-2 and TRBJ2-3; 8 bases agree with TRBD2. The CDR3 sequence is 13 residues long. V lost 4 bases to trimming and J lost 7 bases; unmatched junction nucleotides: 4. Per germline, CDR1 SGHAT and CDR2 FQNNGV. CDR3 nucleotide sequence: TGTGCCAGCAGCTACGGGGGGGCATATACGCAGTATTTT. Its translation is CASSYGGAYTQYF. The entire variable domain, with the rest obtained from reference TRBV11-2 and TRBJ2-3, is as follows: EAGVAQSPRYKIIEKRQSVAFWCNPISGHATLYWYQQILGQGPKLLIQFQNNGVVDDSQLPKDRFSAERLKGVDSTLKIQPAKLEDSAVYLCASSYGGAYTQYFGPGTRLTVL.